This T cell receptor beta chain was documented in a study of blood T cell repertoires in COVID-19. Overall study: Whether acute or convalescent, the COVID-19 samples came from the United States, Italy and Spain.

Original analysis: Researchers report that nucleated cell counts were estimated from reference gene primer amplification. Repertoires were generated with immunoSEQ multiplex PCR, while TCRdb's copy carries only in-frame clones and drops some. The V and J calls and clone size come from that table; D and trimming were worked out from the DNA. There are around 260,000 clones in the sample; roughly 84% occur only once, and approximately 14% lies in the top ten. Germline V gene sequence: CDR1 SGHVS, CDR2 FQNEAQ. V was cut by 2 bases and J by 3 bases, with 15 bases left in between. The length of the CDR3 is 16 residues. It was during active infection that Seattle patients were enrolled and then longitudinally followed.

This sequence joins TRBV7-8 and TRBJ2-3; D might be TRBD1 (6 bases). The sequence derives from a person between 65 and 79 years old with COVID-19, enrolled during active disease. Sequencing was done on a sample of peripheral blood. CDR3 DNA: TGTGCCAGCAGCTTACTCTTTTCACAGGGTACAGATACGCAGTATTTT. Protein: CASSLLFSQGTDTQYF.